This T cell receptor (beta chain) was sequenced during a study of human T cells and chemical hapten exposure. Study-wide context: The patients, most of them female, presented with alopecia areata, totalis or universalis. Study-level results: The presence of alopecia in the donors means their immune response may differ from healthy people's.

Losses at the gene ends were 6 bases for V and 6 bases for J; bases not matched to a gene: 16. Germline V gene data show CDR1 as MGHDK and CDR2 as SYGVNS. CDR3 length equals 18 residues. Comments on this clonotype: Its antigen remains unknown.

Time point in this sample: patch test 3, about 24 weeks after DPC sensitization. Described treatment: therapeutic diphenylcyclopropenone sensitization with weekly scalp DPC. It was unfractionated whole blood from which total RNA was extracted. Unique molecular identifiers were attached to individual cDNA molecules within the library. In TCRdb, the RACE reads were re-called with MiXCR into one record per CDR3 protein. The sample yields 190,000 or so distinct CDR3 sequences, 24% seen once. Here the sequenced sample was whole blood, taken in connection with sensitization to the hapten diphenylcyclopropenone (DPC). This chain links TRBV25-1 with TRBJ2-3; 12 bases map to TRBD1. This TCR was recovered from a middle-aged woman with alopecia areata. Some clones in this sample may be carry-over from other donors' samples. CDR3 sequence reads: CASSAMGFGTGGADTQYF. The CDR3 nucleotides read TGTGCCAGCAGCGCGATGGGATTCGGGACAGGGGGCGCGGATACGCAGTATTTT.